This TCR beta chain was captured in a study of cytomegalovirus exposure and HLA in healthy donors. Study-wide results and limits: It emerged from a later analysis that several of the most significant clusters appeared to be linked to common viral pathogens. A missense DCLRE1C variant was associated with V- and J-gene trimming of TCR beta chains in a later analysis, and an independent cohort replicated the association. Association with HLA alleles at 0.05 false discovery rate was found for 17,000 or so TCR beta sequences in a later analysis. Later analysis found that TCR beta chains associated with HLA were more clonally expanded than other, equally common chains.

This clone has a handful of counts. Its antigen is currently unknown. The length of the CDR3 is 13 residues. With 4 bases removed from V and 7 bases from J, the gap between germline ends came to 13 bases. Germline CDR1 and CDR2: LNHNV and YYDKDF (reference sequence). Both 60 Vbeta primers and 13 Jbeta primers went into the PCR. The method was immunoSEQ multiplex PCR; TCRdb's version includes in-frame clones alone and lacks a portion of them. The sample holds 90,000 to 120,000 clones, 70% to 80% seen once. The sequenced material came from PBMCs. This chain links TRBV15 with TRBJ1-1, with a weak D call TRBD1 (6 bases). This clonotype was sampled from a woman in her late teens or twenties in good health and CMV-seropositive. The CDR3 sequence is CATSKRGTDEAFF. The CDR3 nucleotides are TGTGCCACCAGCAAAAGGGGGACGGATGAAGCTTTCTTT.